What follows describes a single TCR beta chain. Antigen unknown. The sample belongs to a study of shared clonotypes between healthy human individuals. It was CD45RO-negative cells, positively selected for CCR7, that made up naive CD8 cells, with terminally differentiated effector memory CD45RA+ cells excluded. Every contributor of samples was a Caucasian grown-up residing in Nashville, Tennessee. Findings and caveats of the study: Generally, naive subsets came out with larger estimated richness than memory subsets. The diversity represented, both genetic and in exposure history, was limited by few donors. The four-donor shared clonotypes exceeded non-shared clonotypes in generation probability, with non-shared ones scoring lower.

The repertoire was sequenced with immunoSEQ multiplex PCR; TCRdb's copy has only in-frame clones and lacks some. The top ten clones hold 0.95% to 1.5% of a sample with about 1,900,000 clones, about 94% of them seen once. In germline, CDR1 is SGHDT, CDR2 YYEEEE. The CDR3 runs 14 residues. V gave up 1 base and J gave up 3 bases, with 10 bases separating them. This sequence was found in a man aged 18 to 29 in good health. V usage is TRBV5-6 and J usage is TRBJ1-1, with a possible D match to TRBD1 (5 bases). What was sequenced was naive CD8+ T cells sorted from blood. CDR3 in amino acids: CASSLSPGYTEAFF. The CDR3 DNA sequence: TGTGCCAGCAGCTTGAGCCCAGGGTACACTGAAGCTTTCTTT.